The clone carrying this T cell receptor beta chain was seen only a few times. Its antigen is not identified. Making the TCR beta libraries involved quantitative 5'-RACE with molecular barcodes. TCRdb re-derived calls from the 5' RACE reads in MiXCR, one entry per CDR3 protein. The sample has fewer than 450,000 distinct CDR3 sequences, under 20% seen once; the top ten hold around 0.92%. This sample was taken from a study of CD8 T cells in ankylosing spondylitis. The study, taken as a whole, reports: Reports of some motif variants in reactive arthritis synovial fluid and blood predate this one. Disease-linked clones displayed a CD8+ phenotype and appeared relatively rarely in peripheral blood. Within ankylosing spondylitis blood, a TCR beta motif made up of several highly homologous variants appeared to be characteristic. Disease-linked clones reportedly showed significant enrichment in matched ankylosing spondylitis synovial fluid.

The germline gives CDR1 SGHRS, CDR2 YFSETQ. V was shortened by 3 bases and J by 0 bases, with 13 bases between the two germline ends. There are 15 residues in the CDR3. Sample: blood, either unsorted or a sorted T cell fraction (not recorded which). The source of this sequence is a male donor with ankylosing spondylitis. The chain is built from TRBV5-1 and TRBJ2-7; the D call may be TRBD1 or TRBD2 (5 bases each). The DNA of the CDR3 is TGCGCCAGCAGCTGGGGGACGGAGAGCTCCTACGAGCAGTACTTC. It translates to CASSWGTESSYEQYF.